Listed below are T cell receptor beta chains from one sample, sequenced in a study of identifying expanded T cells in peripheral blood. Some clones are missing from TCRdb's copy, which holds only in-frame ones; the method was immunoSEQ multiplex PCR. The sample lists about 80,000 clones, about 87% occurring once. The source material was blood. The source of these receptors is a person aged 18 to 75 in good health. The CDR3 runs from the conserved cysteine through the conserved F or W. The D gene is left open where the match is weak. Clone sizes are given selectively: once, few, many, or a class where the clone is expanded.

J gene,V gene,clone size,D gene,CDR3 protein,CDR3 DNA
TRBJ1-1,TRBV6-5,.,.,CASRRLSANTEAFF,TGTGCCAGCAGAAGATTGAGCGCGAACACTGAAGCTTTCTTT
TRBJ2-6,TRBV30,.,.,CAWRAGGAGANVLTF,TGTGCCTGGAGAGCAGGGGGGGCTGGGGCCAACGTCCTGACTTTC
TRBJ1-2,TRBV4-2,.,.,CASSQDLGGYKNYGYTF,TGTGCCAGCAGCCAAGATCTGGGGGGTTATAAGAACTATGGCTACACCTTC
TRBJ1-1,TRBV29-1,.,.,CSVGREFSEAFF,TGCAGCGTTGGGAGGGAATTCTCTGAAGCTTTCTTT
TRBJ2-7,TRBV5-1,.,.,CASSLPSYEQYF,TGCGCCAGCAGCCTACCCTCCTACGAGCAGTACTTC
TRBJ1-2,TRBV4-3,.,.,CASSQHGEYGYTF,TGCGCCAGCAGCCAACACGGCGAATATGGCTACACCTTC
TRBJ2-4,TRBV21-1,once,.,CASAWDTLAKNIQYF,TGTGCCAGCGCCTGGGACACCCTAGCCAAAAACATTCAGTACTTC
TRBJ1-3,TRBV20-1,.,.,CSAPRWGAQGF,TGCAGTGCCCCCCGCTGGGGGGCCCAAGGGTTT
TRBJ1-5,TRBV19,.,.,CASRGQRQGKSLQPQHF,TGTGCCAGTAGGGGGCAACGGCAGGGCAAGTCACTTCAGCCCCAGCATTTT
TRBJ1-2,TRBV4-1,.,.,CASSLPPGRKSYGYTF,TGCGCCAGCAGCCTCCCCCCCGGTCGGAAGTCCTATGGCTACACCTTC
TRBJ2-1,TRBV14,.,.,CASSQEPGTEQFF,TGTGCCAGCAGCCAAGAGCCCGGGACTGAGCAGTTCTTC
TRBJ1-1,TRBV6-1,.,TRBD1,CASRQGNTEAFF,TGTGCCAGCCGACAGGGGAACACTGAAGCTTTCTTT
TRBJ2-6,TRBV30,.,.,CAWNMGANVLTF,TGTGCCTGGAATATGGGGGCCAACGTCCTGACTTTC
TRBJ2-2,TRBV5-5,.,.,CASSLFPSVNTGELFF,TGTGCCAGCAGCTTGTTTCCCTCAGTGAACACCGGGGAGCTGTTTTTT
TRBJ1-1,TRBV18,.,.,CASSPPGDGAFF,TGTGCCAGCTCACCACCTGGGGACGGAGCTTTCTTT
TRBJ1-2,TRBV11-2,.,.,CASSPRPGSGYTF,TGTGCCAGCAGTCCACGACCAGGGTCCGGCTACACCTTC
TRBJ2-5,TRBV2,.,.,CASSGGRSETQYF,TGTGCCAGCAGCGGGGGCCGGAGCGAGACCCAGTACTTC
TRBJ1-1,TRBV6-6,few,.,CASSPQGLGAFF,TGTGCCAGCAGTCCTCAGGGGCTTGGAGCTTTCTTT
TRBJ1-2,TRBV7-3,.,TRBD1,CASSHDTGGTYGYTF,TGTGCCAGCAGCCATGACACAGGGGGGACCTATGGCTACACCTTC
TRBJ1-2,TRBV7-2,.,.,CASSSLKTWGVYGYTF,TGTGCCAGCAGCTCGCTAAAGACATGGGGAGTATATGGCTACACCTTC
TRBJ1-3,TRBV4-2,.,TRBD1,CASSSRTGGVPGNTIYF,TGTGCCAGCAGCTCCCGGACAGGGGGAGTTCCTGGAAACACCATATATTTT
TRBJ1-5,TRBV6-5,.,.,CASSHERGPQHF,TGTGCCAGCAGTCACGAACGGGGGCCCCAGCATTTT
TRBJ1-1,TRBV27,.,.,CASSRFRALNTEAFF,TGTGCCAGCAGCCGTTTCCGGGCTTTGAACACTGAAGCTTTCTTT
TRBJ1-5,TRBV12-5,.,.,CASGGEPNQPQHF,TGTGCTAGTGGAGGGGAGCCAAATCAGCCCCAGCATTTT
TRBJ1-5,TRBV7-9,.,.,CASSDTGTVHPQHF,TGTGCCAGCAGCGACACCGGGACGGTTCATCCCCAGCATTTT
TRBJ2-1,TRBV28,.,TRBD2,CASSLSGSTRKSYNEQFF,TGTGCCAGCAGCTTAAGCGGGAGCACCCGTAAGTCCTACAATGAGCAGTTCTTC
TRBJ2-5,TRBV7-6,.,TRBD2,CASSQLAGGPKQETQYF,TGTGCCAGCAGTCAGTTAGCGGGAGGGCCCAAGCAAGAGACCCAGTACTTC
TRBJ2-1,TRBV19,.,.,CASSIRALAHNEQFF,TGTGCCAGTAGTATACGAGCTTTGGCGCACAATGAGCAGTTCTTC
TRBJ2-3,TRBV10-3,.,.,CAISESSGRTDTQYF,TGTGCCATCAGTGAGTCGAGCGGGCGCACAGATACGCAGTATTTT